Listed below are T cell receptor beta chains from one sample, sequenced in a study of T cell responses to AZD1222 COVID-19 vaccine. The assay was immunoSEQ multiplex PCR, and TCRdb's table has in-frame clones only and misses some. Among around 140,000 clones, roughly 85% were seen once, and the ten largest hold roughly 7.3%. The input for sequencing was peripheral blood, taken on day 0 of AZD1222 vaccination. The receptors stem from an adult in good health. Both conserved end residues are part of each CDR3. A D gene is named only where the DNA matches it firmly. Size values are once, few and many counts, or a class for expanded clones, and some rows have none.

abundance | d_gene | v_gene | len | CDR3aa
. | . | TRBV27 | 15 | CASSPGRRLNTEAFF
once | . | TRBV2 | 18 | CASVPPEGVQSSYNEQFF
few | . | TRBV29-1 | 13 | CSVVVDSGNTIYF
. | . | TRBV7-8 | 15 | CASSFGLLGSYEQYF
. | TRBD1 | TRBV4-1 | 14 | CASSHPGGRSPLHF
. | . | TRBV5-6 | 14 | CASSSARETYEQYF
. | TRBD1 | TRBV28 | 14 | CASSLTGEYQPQHF
many | . | TRBV29-1 | 12 | CSVEVTGYEQFF
. | . | TRBV11-2 | 17 | CASSPHREEMSNQPQHF
. | . | TRBV5-4 | 14 | CASSRTGGTNEQFF
. | . | TRBV3-1/TRBV3-2 | 12 | CASSQTNYEQYF
. | . | TRBV6-6 | 13 | CATMRGNNYGYTF
. | . | TRBV30 | 13 | CAWSVQGDYGYTF
. | . | TRBV18 | 14 | CASSPKIENTEAFF
. | TRBD1 | TRBV5-4 | 15 | CASSLDRQGANEQFF
once | . | TRBV2 | 15 | CASRTDGDSETPLHF
. | . | TRBV28 | 13 | CARSEGFGQPQHF
once | TRBD2 | TRBV5-1 | 15 | CASSLEPSGTGELFF
. | TRBD1 | TRBV30 | 12 | CAWGTVTWEQYF
once | TRBD1 | TRBV11-3 | 16 | CASSLTTGTGAYEQYF
. | . | TRBV7-2 | 16 | CASSLGGGPSNQPQHF
. | TRBD1 | TRBV27 | 13 | CASWGTGVNEQFF
. | . | TRBV7-8 | 14 | CASSLGGQGTEAFF
medium-sized | . | TRBV7-2 | 17 | CASSLEGRRSYNSPLHF
. | . | TRBV7-8 | 13 | CASSLDGGAPAFF
. | TRBD1 | TRBV6-1 | 15 | CASSEWDRSYNEQFF
. | TRBD1 | TRBV11-2 | 17 | CASSLRDSVFSGNTIYF
. | . | TRBV27 | 14 | CASSFDREIAPLHF
. | . | TRBV6-5 | 12 | CASTAEVTEAFF
. | TRBD2 | TRBV7-8 | 16 | CASSSRLAGDRNEQFF
. | . | TRBV10-3 | 13 | CAIRNDRYTEAFF
. | TRBD1 | TRBV10-3 | 13 | CAIWAGGSQPQHF
. | . | TRBV6-5 | 12 | CASRRPNGEQYF
. | . | TRBV18 | 14 | CASSPPGQPETQYF
. | TRBD2 | TRBV5-3 | 18 | CARSLTSGGASSYNEQFF
. | . | TRBV11-3 | 12 | CASSGTGETQYF
once | . | TRBV28 | 13 | CASSLPLGSPLHF
. | . | TRBV5-1 | 16 | CASSPTPESFYNEQFF
. | . | TRBV6-5 | 15 | CASSYIAGSHEKLFF
. | . | TRBV19 | 13 | CATGKGHPEKLFF
. | TRBD1 | TRBV27 | 14 | CASSDRGLGNTIYF
few | . | TRBV7-9 | 14 | CASSHPREDYGYTF
. | TRBD1 | TRBV6-1 | 16 | CASSAGIRQGGTEAFF
once | . | TRBV3-1/TRBV3-2 | 15 | CASSHPLEGDYGYTF
. | . | TRBV3-1/TRBV3-2 | 15 | CASSQDLSGNQPQHF
. | TRBD2 | TRBV11-2 | 13 | CASSSRTRNEQFF
. | TRBD1 | TRBV18 | 14 | CASSPTGFDSPLHF
. | . | TRBV19 | 11 | CADPEVHTQYF
. | . | TRBV18 | 15 | CASSPRETWSTEAFF
. | . | TRBV6-5 | 15 | CASSPTGSYVNLQFF
. | . | TRBV21-1 | 14 | CASQKVGTVNIQYF
. | . | TRBV18 | 14 | CASSAGLGGETQYF
. | . | TRBV9 | 15 | CASSVEPNINQPQHF
few | . | TRBV2 | 13 | CASALRGDYGYTF
. | TRBD1 | TRBV19 | 13 | CASSMDRANEAFF
. | . | TRBV5-1 | 13 | CASSFQGGETQYF
. | . | TRBV19 | 14 | CATNPGLNQDTQYF
. | TRBD2 | TRBV7-7 | 14 | CASSTSGGLGTQYF
. | . | TRBV2 | 13 | CASSDSSKETQYF
. | TRBD1 | TRBV6-6 | 16 | CASSSQDRGGNQPQHF